A single sample is the source of the 24 T cell receptor beta chains below, sequenced in a study of circulating CD8 cells and anti-PD-1 response in melanoma (dated by TCRdb to the early 2020s). Using a BD FACSAria II cell sorter, four subsets defined by PD-1 and/or TIGIT were sorted out of live CD3+CD8+TCRalphabeta+ cells. TCRdb names NextSeq 500 as the instrument used. The QIAseq Immune Repertoire RNA Library Kit, Human TCR Panel, was used to prepare TCR libraries from around 15 ng of total RNA. The public reads were quality trimmed at Q25 with fastp and then assembled into clones with MiXCR by TCRdb, keeping productive beta chains. One record per CDR3 amino acid sequence lists the most common genes and DNA. Across this sample there are some 590 distinct CDR3 sequences, with less than 8.5% seen only once. Around 8.9% of the sample comes from the top ten. Material: CD8+ T cells from PBMCs, obtained at baseline or after one month of anti-PD-1 therapy (not recorded which). Receptors were obtained from a human donor with melanoma.

By share of the sample, this clonotype is large. The rearrangement uses TRBV2 and TRBJ2-2; TRBD2 is a possible D gene (6 bases). V gave up 5 bases and J gave up 14 bases, with 24 bases separating them. Looked up from germline, CDR1 is SNHLY and CDR2 is FYNNEI. CDR3 length: 15 residues. The CDR3 loop reads CASSSERRDTGGLFF. Here the CDR3 DNA reads TGTGCCAGCAGTTCCGAGCGGAGAGACACCGGGGGTCTGTTTTTT.

By proportion, this clonotype is medium-sized. V usage is TRBV3-1 and J usage is TRBJ2-7; D gene unclear. The CDR3 covers 14 residues. V lost 2 bases, J lost 4 bases, and 12 bases lay in between. Per the germline V gene, CDR1 is LGHDT and CDR2 is YNNKEL (reference sequence). The CDR3 here is CASSQTVGWYEQYF. The CDR3 nucleotides are TGTGCCAGCAGCCAAACGGTAGGGTGGTACGAGCAGTACTTC.

In this sample, this clonotype is large. The chain has TRBV7-2 and TRBJ2-7; D gene uncertain. The germline V gene has CDR1 SGHTA and CDR2 FQGNSA. Trimming removed 3 bases from V and 1 base from J, with 7 bases in between. CDR3 length: 13 amino acids. CDR3 bases: TGTGCCAGCAGCTTTGCCGGATCCTACGAGCAGTACTTC. Amino acids: CASSFAGSYEQYF.

Relative to its sample, this clonotype is large. The V gene is TRBV12-3 or TRBV12-4, the J gene TRBJ1-3; 7 bases match TRBD1. V lost 1 base and J lost 2; bases outside the gene matches: 5. The CDR3 consists of 16 residues. The chain's CDR3 is CASSLGRGGTGNTIYF. The CDR3 DNA sequence: TGTGCCAGCAGTTTAGGAAGAGGGGGCACTGGAAACACCATATATTTT.

This clonotype is labeled as medium-sized. A much larger clone sits a single nucleotide away, making a read error possible. The V gene is TRBV2, the J gene TRBJ2-1; 8 bases align to TRBD2. V lost 6 bases, J lost 5 bases, and 9 bases stayed unmatched. The CDR3 runs to 15 residues. CDR1 SNHLY and CDR2 FYNNEI come from the germline V gene. Written as DNA, the CDR3 is TGTGCCAGCAGCCCCGGGACTAGTGATCACAATGAGCAGTTCTTC. It translates to CASSPGTSDHNEQFF.

Relative to its sample, this clonotype is medium-sized (0.01 to 0.1%). The chain carries TRBV5-1 and TRBJ1-2; D unclear. The CDR3 extends over 16 amino acids. Germline lookup yields CDR1 SGHRS and CDR2 YFSETQ. V lost 4 bases and J 0 bases, leaving 16 bases between the germline ends. CDR3 protein: CASSPGTVRPNYGYTF. In nucleotides, the CDR3 is TGCGCCAGCAGCCCAGGAACCGTGCGCCCTAACTATGGCTACACCTTC.

By sample fraction, this clonotype is large. For the CDR3, the DNA is TGTGCCAGCAGCTTTAGCGGGGGGGAGCAGTTCTTC. Translated, it gives CASSFSGGEQFF. This chain links TRBV7-3 with TRBJ2-1; the match to TRBD2 covers 10 bases. V dropped 3 bases and J dropped 10; count of bases not matched to a gene: 0. Germline V gene sequence: CDR1 SGHTA, CDR2 FQGTGA. CDR3 length: 12 residues.

This chain links TRBV19 with TRBJ2-1; D may be TRBD2 (6 bases). The CDR3 consists of 16 residues. V lost 5 bases and J lost 1, with 15 bases in between. Germline values: CDR1 LNHDA, CDR2 SQIVND (reference sequence). The CDR3, as DNA: TGTGCCAGTAGTCCCGCGGGGCAGGCGTCCTACAATGAGCAGTTCTTC. It codes for CASSPAGQASYNEQFF.

In its sample, this clonotype ranks as large (0.1 to 1%). V and J are TRBV10-3 and TRBJ2-1, with 12 bases identical to TRBD2. Germline assignment: CDR1 ENHRY and CDR2 SYGVKD. Unmatched junction bases numbered 9, after V lost 11 bases and J lost 4 bases. This CDR3 has 15 amino acids. CDR3 bases: TGTGCCCACGGGGCTAGCGGGGGGGAATACAATGAGCAGTTCTTC. It codes for CAHGASGGEYNEQFF.

This clonotype ranks as large. The V and J genes are TRBV21-1 and TRBJ1-2. TRBV21-1 is shown as a pseudogene. The CDR3 has 11 amino acids. Written as DNA, the CDR3 is TGTGCCAGTCGGACCGGTTATGGCTACACCTTC. Amino acids: CASRTGYGYTF.

This clonotype qualifies as medium-sized. The chain has TRBV28 and TRBJ2-7; 7 nucleotides line up with TRBD1. Germline V gene sequence: CDR1 MDHEN, CDR2 SYDVKM. Trimming cost V 5 bases and J 2 bases; bases outside gene matches: 9. The CDR3 loop spans 15 amino acids. The CDR3 loop is CASSPIAGTAYEQYF. The CDR3 DNA sequence: TGTGCCAGCAGTCCTATTGCCGGGACAGCCTACGAGCAGTACTTC.

By sample fraction, this clonotype is large (0.1 to 1%). The chain employs TRBV27 and TRBJ2-5; D unclear. There are 12 residues in the CDR3. CDR1 is MNHEY, CDR2 SMNVEV, per germline (reference sequence). Trimming left V 5 bases short and J 5 bases short, with 9 bases between. The CDR3 DNA reads as TGTGCCAGCAGTCCCGTGGGGGAGACCCAGTACTTC. As protein: CASSPVGETQYF.

This clonotype is judged medium-sized (0.01 to 0.1%). V is TRBV12-3 or TRBV12-4 and J is TRBJ2-2; D is undetermined. The CDR3 loop spans 14 amino acids. V gave up 6 bases and J gave up 2 bases, with 10 bases separating them. CDR3 bases: TGTGCCAGCAGGCCAACCGATAACACCGGGGAGCTGTTTTTT. This sequence encodes CASRPTDNTGELFF.

This chain links TRBV15 with TRBJ1-1; D not resolved. This CDR3 spans 15 amino acids. V lost 4 bases, J lost 4 bases, and 16 bases lay in between. The germline CDR1 and CDR2 sequences are LNHNV and YYDKDF (reference sequence). The CDR3 DNA follows: TGTGCCACCAGCAAAGGCAGGAACAGAGGCACTGAAGCTTTCTTT. Its protein product is CATSKGRNRGTEAFF.

By share, this clonotype ranks as medium-sized. The rearrangement joins TRBV19 to TRBJ1-2; D is possibly TRBD1 (5 bases). The CDR3 contains 14 residues. Germline-derived CDR1 and CDR2 are LNHDA and SQIVND (reference sequence). V gave up 7 bases and J gave up 4 bases, with 16 bases separating them. DNA of the CDR3: TGTGCCAGTACCCTATCGGGACCTTTCTATGGCTACACCTTC. It encodes CASTLSGPFYGYTF.

This clonotype is deemed large. This chain connects TRBV7-2 to TRBJ2-3; TRBD2 aligns across 7 bases. This CDR3 is built from 17 residues. V was clipped by 6 bases and J by 3 bases; unmatched bases: 15. Germline CDR1 and CDR2: SGHTA and FQGNSA. Written as DNA, the CDR3 is TGTGCCAGCAGGGGGAGCAGAAGCGGGGCTTCGACAGATACGCAGTATTTT. Protein sequence: CASRGSRSGASTDTQYF.

By proportion, this clonotype is large. The rearrangement links TRBV27 to TRBJ2-6, with D possibly being TRBD1 (6 bases). The CDR3 has 20 residues. Deletions cut 5 bases from V and 4 bases from J, with 27 bases between. CDR1 is MNHEY and CDR2 is SMNVEV in the germline V gene (reference sequence). The CDR3 DNA sequence: TGTGCCAGCAGTCCTGACCAACAGGGTGGGTCCGAGTTCGGGGCCAACGTCCTGACTTTC. This encodes CASSPDQQGGSEFGANVLTF.

This clonotype qualifies as medium-sized (0.01 to 0.1%). J is TRBJ1-1 and V is TRBV19; unclear D gene. This CDR3 region has 13 residues. Trimming stripped 6 bases from V and 2 bases from J, with 10 bases between. CDR1 LNHDA and CDR2 SQIVND come from the germline V gene (reference sequence). In DNA, the CDR3 is TGTGCCAGTAGAGAGGCGGGAAACACTGAAGCTTTCTTT. Its translation is CASREAGNTEAFF.

This clonotype is labeled as large. The junction and the germline gene differ at one end; a read error may be behind it. The chain has TRBV27 and TRBJ2-1; no firm D call. The CDR3 sequence is 12 residues long. Germline values: CDR1 MNHEY, CDR2 SMNVEV (reference sequence). The CDR3 loop reads CASSPNYNEQFF. CDR3 bases: TGTGCCAGCAGTCCGAACTACAACGAGCAGTTCTTC.

In this sample, this clonotype is large (0.1 to 1%). The J gene is TRBJ2-3, the V gene TRBV29-1, with a weak D call TRBD2 (6 bases). Trimming took off 4 bases at V and 1 base at J, with 18 bases between the two ends. The CDR3 runs 16 residues. CDR1 and CDR2 (germline): SQVTM, ANQGSEA. CDR3 residues: CSVVFSGVGGTDTQYF. The CDR3 region has the DNA TGCAGCGTTGTATTTAGCGGAGTGGGGGGCACAGATACGCAGTATTTT.

In its sample, this clonotype ranks as large (0.1 to 1%). The rearrangement uses TRBV9 and TRBJ2-1; D unclear. CDR1 and CDR2 (germline): SGDLS, YYNGEE. The V gene lost 2 bases and the J gene lost 1 base, with 10 bases spanning the gap. The CDR3 covers 15 residues. CDR3: CASSVSVGSYNEQFF. CDR3 nucleotides: TGTGCCAGCAGCGTCAGTGTAGGATCCTACAATGAGCAGTTCTTC.

Judged by abundance, this clonotype is large. V and J are TRBV20-1 and TRBJ2-1; TRBD2 aligns across 11 bases. Germline V gene data show CDR1 as DFQATT and CDR2 as SNEGSKA (reference sequence). The J segment lost 0 bases and the V segment lost 0 bases, leaving 4 bases of the junction unmatched. The CDR3 runs 17 residues. CDR3 protein: CSARDTSGGPSYNEQFF. In DNA, the CDR3 is TGCAGTGCTAGAGATACTAGCGGGGGTCCCTCCTACAATGAGCAGTTCTTC.

Judged by abundance, this clonotype is medium-sized (0.01 to 0.1%). This chain uses TRBV20-1 with TRBJ1-1; a possible D gene is TRBD1 (6 bases). Germline-derived CDR1 and CDR2 are DFQATT and SNEGSKA (reference sequence). The CDR3 is 12 amino acids. The V end lost 2 bases, the J end lost 4 bases, and 8 bases lay between the germline ends. Written as DNA, the CDR3 is TGCAGTGCTAGACGAGGGGGCACTGAAGCTTTCTTT. It encodes CSARRGGTEAFF.

Relative to its sample, this clonotype is large. The chain carries TRBV7-2 and TRBJ2-2; D remains ambiguous. This CDR3 is built from 16 residues. V lost 4 bases, J lost 1 base, and 13 bases lay in between. Germline loops: CDR1 SGHTA, CDR2 FQGNSA. The DNA of the CDR3 is TGTGCCAGCAGCTCCGTCCAGATGGTGAACACCGGGGAGCTGTTTTTT. Amino acid sequence: CASSSVQMVNTGELFF. The whole variable domain, filled in from reference TRBV7-2 and TRBJ2-2, reads GAGVSQSPSNKVTEKGKDVELRCDPISGHTALYWYRQSLGQGLEFLIYFQGNSAPDKSGLPSDRFSAERTGGSVSTLTIQRTQQEDSAVYLCASSSVQMVNTGELFFGEGSRLTVL.